This T cell receptor (beta chain) was captured by sequencing in a study of cytomegalovirus exposure and HLA in healthy donors. Study-wide points: Most TCRs appeared rarely, but some public TCRs recurred in many donors.

Generated by immunoSEQ multiplex PCR, the TCRdb table keeps only in-frame clones and is missing some. The sample includes about 170,000 clones, around 87% seen only once; the top ten take roughly 1.4%. The study drew the donors from its approximately 110-subject validation cohort, separate from the roughly 710-subject first cohort. Comment on this clone: As yet, its antigen is unknown.

This CDR3 comprises 14 residues. The V and J ends lost 5 bases and 5 bases respectively, with 15 bases between them. The germline V gene has CDR1 SEHNR and CDR2 FQNEAQ (reference sequence). Sequenced sample: PBMCs. The chain uses TRBV7-9 and TRBJ2-5, with D possibly matching TRBD2 (6 bases). This clonotype originated in a woman between 25 and 40 years old in good health and CMV-seronegative. CDR3 sequence reads: CASSRGTRDETQYF. The CDR3 DNA is TGTGCCAGCAGCCGCGGGACTCGTGACGAGACCCAGTACTTC.